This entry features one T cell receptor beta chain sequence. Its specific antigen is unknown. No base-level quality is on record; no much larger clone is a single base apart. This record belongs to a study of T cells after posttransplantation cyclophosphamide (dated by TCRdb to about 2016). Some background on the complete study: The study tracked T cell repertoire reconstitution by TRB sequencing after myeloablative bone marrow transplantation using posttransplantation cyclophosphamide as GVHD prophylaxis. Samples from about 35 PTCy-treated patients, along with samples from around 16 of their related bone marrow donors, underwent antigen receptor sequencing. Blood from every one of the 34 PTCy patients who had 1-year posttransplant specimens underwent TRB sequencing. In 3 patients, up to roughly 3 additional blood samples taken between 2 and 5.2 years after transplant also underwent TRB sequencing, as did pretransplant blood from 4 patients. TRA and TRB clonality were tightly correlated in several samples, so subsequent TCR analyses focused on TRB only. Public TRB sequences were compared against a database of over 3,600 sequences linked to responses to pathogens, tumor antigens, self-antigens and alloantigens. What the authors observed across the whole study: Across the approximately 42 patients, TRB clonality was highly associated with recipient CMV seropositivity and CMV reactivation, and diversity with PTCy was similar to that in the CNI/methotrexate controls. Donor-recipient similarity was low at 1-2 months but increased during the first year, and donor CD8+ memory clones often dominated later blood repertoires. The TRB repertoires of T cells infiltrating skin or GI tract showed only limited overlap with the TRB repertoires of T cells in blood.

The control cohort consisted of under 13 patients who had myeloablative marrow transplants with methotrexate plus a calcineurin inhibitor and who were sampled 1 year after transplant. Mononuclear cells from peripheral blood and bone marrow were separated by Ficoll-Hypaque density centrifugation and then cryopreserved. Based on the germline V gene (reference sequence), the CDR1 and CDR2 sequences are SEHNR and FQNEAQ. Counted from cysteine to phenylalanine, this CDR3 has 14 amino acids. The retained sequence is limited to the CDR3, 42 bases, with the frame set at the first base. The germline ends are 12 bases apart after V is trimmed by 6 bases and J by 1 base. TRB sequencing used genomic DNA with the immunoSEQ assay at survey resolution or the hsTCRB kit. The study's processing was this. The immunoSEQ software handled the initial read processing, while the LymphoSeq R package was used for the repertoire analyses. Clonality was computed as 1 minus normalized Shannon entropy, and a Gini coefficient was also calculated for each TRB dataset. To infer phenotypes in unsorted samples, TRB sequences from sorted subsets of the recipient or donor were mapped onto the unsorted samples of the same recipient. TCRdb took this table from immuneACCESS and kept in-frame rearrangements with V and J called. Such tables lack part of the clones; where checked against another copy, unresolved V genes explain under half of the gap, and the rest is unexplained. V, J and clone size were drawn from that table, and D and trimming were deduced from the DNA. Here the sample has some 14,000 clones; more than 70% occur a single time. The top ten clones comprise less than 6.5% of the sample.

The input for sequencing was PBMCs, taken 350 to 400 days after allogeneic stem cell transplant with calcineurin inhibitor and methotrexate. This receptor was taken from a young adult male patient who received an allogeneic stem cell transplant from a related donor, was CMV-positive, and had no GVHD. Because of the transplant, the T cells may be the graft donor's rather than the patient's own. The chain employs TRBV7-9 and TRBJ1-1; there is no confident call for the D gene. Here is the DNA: TGTGCCAGCAGGCAAGAGGGAGCGAACACTGAAGCTTTCTTT. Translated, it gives CASRQEGANTEAFF.